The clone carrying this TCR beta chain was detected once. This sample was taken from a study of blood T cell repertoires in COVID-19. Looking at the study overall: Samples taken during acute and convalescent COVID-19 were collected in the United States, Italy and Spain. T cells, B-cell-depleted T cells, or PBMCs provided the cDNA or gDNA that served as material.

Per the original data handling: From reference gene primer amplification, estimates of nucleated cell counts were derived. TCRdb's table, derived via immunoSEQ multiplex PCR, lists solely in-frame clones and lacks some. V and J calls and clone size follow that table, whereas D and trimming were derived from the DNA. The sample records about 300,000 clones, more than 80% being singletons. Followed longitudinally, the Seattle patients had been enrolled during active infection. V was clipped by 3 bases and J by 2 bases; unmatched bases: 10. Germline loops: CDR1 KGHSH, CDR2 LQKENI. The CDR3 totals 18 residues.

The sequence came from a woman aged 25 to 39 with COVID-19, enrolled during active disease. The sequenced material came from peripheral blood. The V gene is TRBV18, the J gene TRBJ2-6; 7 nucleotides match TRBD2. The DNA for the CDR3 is TGTGCCAGCTCACCCACGGCGGGAGATCTCGCTGGGGCCAACGTCCTGACTTTC. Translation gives CASSPTAGDLAGANVLTF.